Below, one T cell receptor beta chain is given with its context. Trimming removed 2 bases from V and 4 bases from J; junction bases left unmatched: 5. The CDR3 is made up of 15 amino acids. Germline CDR1 and CDR2: ENHRY and SYGVKD. The entry originates in a study of blood T cell repertoires in COVID-19. Those enrolled, adults aged roughly 18 to 89 years, came from roughly 23 US areas. Clinical histories supplied by participants themselves formed the basis of cohort assignment. Symptom resolution, clearance, or two negative PCRs marked the recovered donors of Cohort 3. Original data processing: Quantification of nucleated cells was approximated via reference gene primer amplification. Measured with immunoSEQ multiplex PCR; TCRdb has only the in-frame clones, and not every one. V and J calls and clone size follow that table, whereas D and trimming were derived from the DNA. This sample has about 310,000 clones, with approximately 90% found just once.

The sequenced sample consisted of PBMCs or T cells enriched from blood (not recorded which). V gene TRBV10-3 combines with J gene TRBJ1-1, with 9 nucleotides matching TRBD1. This clonotype originated in a woman aged 18-30 years who had recovered from COVID-19. The CDR3 sequence is CAISEGTGGVTEAFF. In nucleotides, the CDR3 is TGTGCCATCAGTGAGGGAACAGGGGGCGTCACTGAAGCTTTCTTT.